A selection of T cell receptor beta chains follows, all from one sample in a study of cytomegalovirus exposure and HLA in healthy donors. TCRdb's copy holds only in-frame clones and misses some; the assay was immunoSEQ multiplex PCR. The table lists more than 130,000 clones, just under 85% of them singletons, with roughly 4.5% in the top ten. The sequenced sample consisted of PBMCs. The receptors derive from a man between 35 and 55 years old in good health and CMV-seropositive. Each CDR3 is given with its conserved first and last residue.

J	V	CDR3
TRBJ2-1	TRBV5-1	CASSLGASGGLNEQFF
TRBJ2-2	TRBV30	CAWSGTSGGPPGELFF
TRBJ2-7	TRBV28	CASSLSLYVQGRSYEQYF
TRBJ1-2	TRBV5-1	CASSHPDRGYGYTF
TRBJ1-6	TRBV30	CAWTGTENSPLHF
TRBJ1-2	TRBV27	CASTERGGNGYTF
TRBJ2-1	TRBV30	CAWSVLGVAAREEQFF
TRBJ2-3	TRBV25-1	CASSEGGKLGGTQYF
TRBJ2-5	TRBV7-9	CASSLSGGKRGRETQYF
TRBJ2-7	TRBV25-1	CASRGTGSYEQYF
TRBJ2-3	TRBV11-3	CASSLWELDTQYF
TRBJ2-4	TRBV5-1	CASSLEGGAGNIQYF
TRBJ2-7	TRBV18	CASSPSITSSYEQYF
TRBJ1-2	TRBV7-9	CASSRAGTGDYGYTF
TRBJ2-7	TRBV6-5	CASRRESQDYEQYF
TRBJ1-2	TRBV2	CASSGGYPNYGYTF
TRBJ1-5	TRBV7-9	CASSLGSGGNQPQHF
TRBJ2-7	TRBV6-1	CASSDGGGSIYEQYF
TRBJ2-2	TRBV9	CASSILQGTVGELFF
TRBJ2-2	TRBV5-1	CASSLSGIQIGGELFF
TRBJ1-2	TRBV7-8	CASSRFFGQGNYGYTF
TRBJ2-5	TRBV7-6	CASSLSLGGRKTRVETQYF
TRBJ2-4	TRBV19	CASSQAGVGAGGLAKNIQYF
TRBJ1-4	TRBV2	CASSGDRGQEKLFF
TRBJ2-5	TRBV21-1	CASSKGLQETQYF
TRBJ2-1	TRBV19	CASSFNSNEQFF
TRBJ1-1	TRBV7-9	CASSGTTGYTEAFF
TRBJ2-5	TRBV9	CASTPSGGRGETQYF
TRBJ2-5	TRBV9	CASSLRKGLDQETQYF
TRBJ2-1	TRBV7-3	CASSSDGGGANEQFF
TRBJ1-1	TRBV5-6	CASSRTPNTEAFF
TRBJ2-1	TRBV19	CASSKGASVYNEQFF
TRBJ2-7	TRBV11-1	CASSLRGLNYEQYF
TRBJ1-4	TRBV30	CAWSTGQGTNEKLFF
TRBJ1-2	TRBV4-2	CASSPPLRVGANYGYTF
TRBJ1-2	TRBV7-8	CASSFRTNYGYTF
TRBJ2-7	TRBV27	CASSLRQGGTYEQYF
TRBJ2-1	TRBV6-6	CASSSRTSPNEQFF
TRBJ2-3	TRBV20-1	CSAGPGSTQYF
TRBJ2-1	TRBV5-6	CASSSGTSERPQFF
TRBJ1-1	TRBV9	CASSSRTGTNTEAFF
TRBJ2-3	TRBV5-1	CASSEPATDHTDTQYF
TRBJ1-1	TRBV19	CASSFTVLFGTEAFF
TRBJ2-2	TRBV2	CASRTLAGTGELFF
TRBJ2-1	TRBV7-9	CASSLEYSGQFF
TRBJ1-2	TRBV5-1	CASSLVAPGGTVGYTF
TRBJ1-5	TRBV5-6	CASSLWVGRGQPQHF
TRBJ1-2	TRBV11-2	CASSPGLYGYTF
TRBJ1-6	TRBV19	CASSMGRERPSPLHF
TRBJ1-5	TRBV5-8	CASSSQLQGNQPQHF
TRBJ1-5	TRBV27	CASSWSGHQPQHF
TRBJ2-7	TRBV5-1	CASSGGFTSSRSYEQYF
TRBJ2-1	TRBV7-8	CASRDSSGNEQFF
TRBJ2-1	TRBV19	CASWSGRVYNEQFF
TRBJ2-2	TRBV11-2	CASSFNVGELFF
TRBJ1-1	TRBV5-5	CASSFIDRENTEAFF
TRBJ2-1	TRBV5-1	CASSLAGGFDEQFF